The T cell receptor (beta chain) described here comes from a study of naive and memory T cell subsets. Details on this clonotype: Its antigen is unidentified.

Notes on the study in general: In CD4 and CD8 cells, diversity dropped from naive through EMRA.

CDR1 and CDR2 (germline): SGHDT, YYEEEE. The CDR3 totals 15 residues. The V end was cut by 0 bases, the J end by 0 bases, with 9 bases between. Alpha and beta libraries were amplified separately from the second PCR onward. An equimolar mix of two oligonucleotides served as the beta constant-region primer for TRBC1 and TRBC2. The ligated cDNA underwent four PCR rounds using SP2 and nested alpha and beta constant-region primers. TCRdb re-analysed the UMI-ligation and nested PCR reads in MiXCR, keeping a single row per CDR3 protein. The data hold approximately 140,000 distinct CDR3 sequences, with over 15% observed a single time.

The rearrangement uses TRBV5-6 and TRBJ1-2; D remains unclear. The sample was naive CD4+ T cells from blood. The sequence was collected from a human donor in good health. The CDR3 loop is CASSLVSAPNYGYTF. For the CDR3, the DNA is TGTGCCAGCAGCTTGGTTTCAGCTCCTAACTATGGCTACACCTTC.